One and the same sample provided the 26 T cell receptor beta chains below, sequenced in a study of siplizumab effects on memory and regulatory T cells (dated 2019 in TCRdb). The library relied on the immunoSEQ multiplex PCR assay. Drawn from immuneACCESS, this table holds only the in-frame rearrangements with V and J called that TCRdb kept. Clones are partly lost; checked studies trace under half to an unresolved V gene and leave the rest unexplained. The sample table records about 85,000 clones; over 90% of these occur just once. The top ten constitute 15% to 20% of the sample. Sequencing input: CD8+ T cells sorted from blood. These receptors all come from a human donor in good health.

The genes are TRBV6-5 and TRBJ2-1, with D possibly TRBD2 on 5 matching bases. V shed 7 bases and J shed 6 bases, with 13 bases lying between them. Germline V gene data show CDR1 as MNHEY and CDR2 as SVGAGI. The CDR3 covers 13 residues. The CDR3 DNA follows: TGTGCCAGCACGACAACTAGTGCCAATGAGCAGTTCTTC. As protein: CASTTTSANEQFF.

This chain connects TRBV4-1 to TRBJ1-5, with a weak D call TRBD1 (5 bases). This CDR3 spans 14 amino acids. CDR1 is MGHRA and CDR2 is YSYEKL in the germline V gene. V was shortened by 0 bases and J by 5 bases, with 8 bases between the two germline ends. The CDR3 spells CASSQDSGDQPQHF. In DNA form, the CDR3 reads TGCGCCAGCAGCCAAGATTCGGGGGATCAGCCCCAGCATTTT.

This rearrangement joins TRBV11-3 to TRBJ2-1; perhaps TRBD2 as D (6 bases). The V gene lost 0 bases and the J gene lost 5 bases, with 11 bases spanning the gap. The CDR3 runs to 15 residues. Germline CDR1 reads SGHNT; CDR2 reads YENEEA. The CDR3 sequence is CASSLDPGTDNEQFF. CDR3 bases: TGTGCCAGCAGCTTAGATCCCGGGACTGACAATGAGCAGTTCTTC.

The chain joins TRBV28 to TRBJ2-7, with D perhaps TRBD1 (6 bases). Per germline, CDR1 MDHEN and CDR2 SYDVKM. The germline V and J ends were trimmed by 5 bases and 1 base, with 12 bases remaining between them. CDR3 length: 14 residues. The DNA for the CDR3 is TGTGCCAGCAGTCCCCGGGACACTTCCTACGAGCAGTACTTC. Protein: CASSPRDTSYEQYF. Drawing the rest from reference TRBV28 and TRBJ2-7, the complete variable domain is DVKVTQSSRYLVKRTGEKVFLECVQDMDHENMFWYRQDPGLGLRLIYFSYDVKMKEKGDIPEGYSVSREKKERFSLILESASTNQTSMYLCASSPRDTSYEQYFGPGTRLTVT.

In its sample, this clone was seen a few times. The chain is built from TRBV5-1 and TRBJ1-4, with D possibly matching TRBD1 (5 bases). In germline, CDR1 is SGHRS, CDR2 YFSETQ. The CDR3 length is 15 residues. V dropped 0 bases and J dropped 4 bases, with 10 bases sitting between them. This chain's CDR3 is CASSLGGEINEKLFF. Written as DNA, the CDR3 is TGCGCCAGCAGCTTGGGAGGGGAAATTAATGAAAAACTGTTTTTT. The whole variable domain, filled in from reference TRBV5-1 and TRBJ1-4, reads KAGVTQTPRYLIKTRGQQVTLSCSPISGHRSVSWYQQTPGQGLQFLFEYFSETQRNKGNFPGRFSGRQFSNSRSEMNVSTLELGDSALYLCASSLGGEINEKLFFGSGTQLSVL.

The chain uses TRBV21-1 and TRBJ2-3; the table's D call, TRBD2, was not checked against the DNA. TRBV21-1 is a pseudogene segment. There are 17 residues in the CDR3. DNA for the CDR3: TGTGCCAGTCCTAAGAGGGAACGGGAGGGAGTAACAGATACGCAGTATTTT. Residues: CASPKREREGVTDTQYF.

This chain connects TRBV4-1 to TRBJ2-5; 9 nucleotides align to TRBD2. The V gene end was trimmed by 8 bases and the J gene end by 2 bases; junction bases not matched to a gene: 9. Germline V CDR1 and CDR2: MGHRA, YSYEKL. The CDR3 extends over 15 amino acids. Written as DNA, the CDR3 is TGCGCCAGCCGACTTATAGCGGGAGAACAAGAGACCCAGTACTTC. This codes for CASRLIAGEQETQYF.

The table lists this clone with a count of one. The chain has TRBV27 and TRBJ2-1, with 7 bases fitting TRBD1. CDR1 is MNHEY, CDR2 SMNVEV, per germline (reference sequence). J lost 14 bases, V lost 2 bases, and 12 bases had no gene match. This CDR3 is 14 amino acids long. The CDR3, as DNA: TGTGCCAGCAGTTTAACGACAGGGATGGTGGAAAAGTTCTTC. Translated, it gives CASSLTTGMVEKFF.

The chain is built from TRBV14 and TRBJ2-7; TRBD1 might be the D (5 bases). Per germline, CDR1 SGHDN and CDR2 FVKESK. The CDR3 has 15 residues. V gave up 8 bases and J gave up 1 base, with 18 bases separating them. The CDR3 DNA sequence: TGTGCCAGCCACCTTCAGGGTTCTCCATCCTACGAGCAGTACTTC. Its translation is CASHLQGSPSYEQYF.

J is TRBJ2-6 and V is TRBV9; TRBD2 is a possible D gene (7 bases). Germline loops: CDR1 SGDLS, CDR2 YYNGEE. The CDR3 is 17 residues long. The V and J ends lost 1 base and 0 bases respectively, with 11 bases between them. The CDR3 bases are TGTGCCAGCAGCGTAAACAGGGACTACTCTGGGGCCAACGTCCTGACTTTC. Its translation: CASSVNRDYSGANVLTF.

The chain recombines TRBV11-2 with TRBJ2-1; TRBD2 aligns across 11 bases. Per the germline V gene, CDR1 is SGHAT and CDR2 is FQNNGV. The trim removed 2 bases at V and 6 bases at J, leaving 3 bases unmatched. The CDR3 consists of 15 residues. CDR3 protein: CASSLRTSGSNEQFF. For the CDR3, the DNA is TGTGCCAGCAGCTTAAGAACTAGCGGGAGCAATGAGCAGTTCTTC.

This rearrangement joins TRBV4-1 to TRBJ2-3; tentatively, D is TRBD1 (6 bases). This CDR3 spans 13 amino acids. Between the trimmed V and J ends, which lost 3 bases and 8 bases, there was a span of 12 bases. Germline V gives CDR1 MGHRA, CDR2 YSYEKL. The CDR3 nucleotides read TGCGCCAGCAGCCAGGGACAAGGAAGTACGCAGTATTTT. It is translated as CASSQGQGSTQYF.

The chain couples TRBV6-1 to TRBJ2-1; tentative D call: TRBD1 (6 bases). The CDR3 is 12 residues long. Between the trimmed V and J ends, which lost 5 bases and 9 bases, there was a span of 11 bases. Germline loops: CDR1 MNHNS, CDR2 SASEGT. The chain's CDR3 is CASSLRGSEQFF. The CDR3 DNA sequence: TGTGCCAGCAGTTTGAGGGGGAGTGAGCAGTTCTTC.

The chain combines TRBV7-6 with TRBJ2-3; D gene unclear. Germline CDR1 is SGHVS and CDR2 is FNYEAQ. Trimming left V 5 bases short and J 5 bases short, with 8 bases between. The CDR3 runs to 12 residues. The CDR3 DNA reads as TGTGCCAGCAGCCCCAAGGAAGATACGCAGTATTTT. Protein sequence: CASSPKEDTQYF. The full variable domain, in which reference TRBV7-6 and TRBJ2-3 provide the parts outside the CDR3, is GAGVSQSPRYKVTKRGQDVALRCDPISGHVSLYWYRQALGQGPEFLTYFNYEAQQDKSGLPNDRFSAERPEGSISTLTIQRTEQRDSAMYRCASSPKEDTQYFGPGTRLTVL.

The genes are TRBV2 and TRBJ2-1, with TRBD2 matching over 10 bases. This CDR3 has 18 residues. Germline trimming cut 4 bases from V and 6 bases from J; bases unmatched to any gene: 15. From germline, CDR1 is SNHLY and CDR2 FYNNEI. The CDR3: CASSAYGQSGRGSNEQFF. CDR3 DNA sequence: TGTGCCAGCAGTGCATACGGTCAGAGCGGGAGGGGGTCCAATGAGCAGTTCTTC.

This clone was found a few times. The chain has TRBV7-9 and TRBJ2-7, with TRBD1 identical over 7 bases. The CDR3 spans 13 residues. After removal of 6 bases from V and 3 bases from J, the junction contained 5 bases not matched to a gene. The germline V gene has CDR1 SEHNR and CDR2 FQNEAQ (reference sequence). CDR3 nucleotide sequence: TGTGCCAGCAGTCGACAGGGACGCTACGAGCAGTACTTC. It encodes CASSRQGRYEQYF.

This clone appeared a single time. The chain uses TRBV25-1 and TRBJ1-2; 9 positions agree with TRBD1. Germline V gene data show CDR1 as MGHDK and CDR2 as SYGVNS. There are 14 residues in the CDR3. V was clipped by 4 bases and J by 7 bases; unmatched bases: 7. Here the CDR3 DNA reads TGTGCCAGCAGTGCCGGGACAGGGTCTAGTGGCTACACCTTC. This gives the protein CASSAGTGSSGYTF.

As for this clone: The same CDR3 arises from other DNA sequences in this sample as well. The gene calls are TRBV19 and TRBJ2-7; 8 bases line up with TRBD1. From germline, CDR1 is LNHDA and CDR2 SQIVND (reference sequence). The CDR3 is 14 amino acids. Germline trimming cut 5 bases from V and 2 bases from J; bases unmatched to any gene: 5. The CDR3 nucleotides are TGTGCCAGTAGTTCCGGACAGGGACCCTACGAGCAGTACTTC. Residues: CASSSGQGPYEQYF.

Details on this clone: Compared with germline, one end of the junction differs, possibly owing to a read error. The DNA for the CDR3 is TGTGCTAGCAGTCCAAGGACAGGGCAAGAGACCCAGTACTTC. Translated, it gives CASSPRTGQETQYF. The V and J genes are TRBV7-7 and TRBJ2-5; 8 nucleotides agree with TRBD1. The CDR3 totals 14 residues. The germline CDR1 and CDR2 sequences are SSHAT and FNYEAQ (reference sequence). Full variable domain (outside the CDR3, taken from reference TRBV7-7 and TRBJ2-5): GAGVSQSPRYKVTKRGQDVTLRCDPISSHATLYWYQQALGQGPEFLTYFNYEAQPDKSGLPSDRFSAERPEGSISTLTIQRTEQRDSAMYRCASSPRTGQETQYFGPGTRLLVL.

The J gene is TRBJ2-7, the V gene TRBV4-2; a possible D gene is TRBD2 (6 bases). V lost 3 bases to trimming and J lost 0 bases, with 15 bases between them. The CDR3 extends over 16 amino acids. The germline gives CDR1 LGHNA, CDR2 YNFKEQ. The CDR3 nucleotides are TGTGCCAGCAGCCAGTCGCTAATAGCGGTCTCCTACGAGCAGTACTTC. It specifies CASSQSLIAVSYEQYF.

The rearrangement links TRBV4-1 to TRBJ2-5; a weak D match, TRBD1 (5 bases). Per the germline V gene, CDR1 is MGHRA and CDR2 is YSYEKL. The CDR3 is made up of 15 amino acids. The V and J ends lost 1 base and 2 bases respectively, with 11 bases between them. The DNA of the CDR3 is TGCGCCAGCAGCCAAGTGCAGGGAAGTCAAGAGACCCAGTACTTC. Protein sequence: CASSQVQGSQETQYF.

V usage is TRBV7-9 and J usage is TRBJ2-7; TRBD1 matches 9 bases. The CDR3 extends over 18 amino acids. Germline assignment: CDR1 SEHNR and CDR2 FQNEAQ (reference sequence). V was clipped by 5 bases and J by 2 bases; unmatched bases: 16. The DNA for the CDR3 is TGTGCCAGCAGCATGACTTACCAGGGACAGGGTATCACCTACGAGCAGTACTTC. Translating it yields CASSMTYQGQGITYEQYF.

The chain couples TRBV9 to TRBJ2-7; D call uncertain. In germline, CDR1 is SGDLS, CDR2 YYNGEE. This CDR3 region has 14 residues. V lost 1 base to trimming and J lost 1 base, with 9 bases between them. The CDR3 region is CASSVSGGSYEQYF. CDR3 sequence (DNA): TGTGCCAGCAGCGTATCGGGCGGTTCCTACGAGCAGTACTTC.

The chain couples TRBV7-2 to TRBJ2-1; 7 positions match TRBD2. J was trimmed by 2 bases and V by 6 bases; bases with no gene match: 4. The V gene's germline CDR1 is SGHTA and CDR2 FQGNSA. The CDR3 spans 14 residues. CDR3 coding DNA: TGTGCCAGCAGGGAGCGGGGCACCTACAATGAGCAGTTCTTC. Residues: CASRERGTYNEQFF.

This clone was detected once. The DNA of the CDR3 is TGTGCCAGCAGCTTAAATCAGGGGGCTGGGGCCAACGTCCTGACTTTC. It encodes CASSLNQGAGANVLTF. This sequence joins TRBV7-9 and TRBJ2-6, with 7 bases that match TRBD1. With 2 bases clipped from V and 2 bases from J, the junction kept 3 bases outside the gene matches. Germline loops: CDR1 SEHNR, CDR2 FQNEAQ (reference sequence). The CDR3 is 16 residues long.

Note on this clone: Other DNA sequences from this sample encode an identical CDR3 as well. V usage is TRBV6-5 and J usage is TRBJ2-1; perhaps TRBD2 as D (6 bases). The CDR3 is made up of 15 amino acids. Deletions cut 1 base from V and 5 bases from J, with 12 bases between. Germline CDR1 is MNHEY and CDR2 is SVGAGI. CDR3 nucleotide sequence: TGTGCCAGCAGTTACTTGGGGACTGGGCACAATGAGCAGTTCTTC. Translating gives CASSYLGTGHNEQFF.